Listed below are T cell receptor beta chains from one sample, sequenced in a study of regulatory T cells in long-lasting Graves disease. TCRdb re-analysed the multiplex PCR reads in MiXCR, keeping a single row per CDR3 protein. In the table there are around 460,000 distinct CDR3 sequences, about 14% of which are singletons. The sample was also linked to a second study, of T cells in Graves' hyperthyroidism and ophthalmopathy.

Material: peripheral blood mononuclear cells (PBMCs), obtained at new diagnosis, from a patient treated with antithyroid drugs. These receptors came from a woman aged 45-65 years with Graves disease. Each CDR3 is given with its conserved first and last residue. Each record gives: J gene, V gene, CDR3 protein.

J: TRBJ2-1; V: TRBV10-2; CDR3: CASSEFAANEQFF
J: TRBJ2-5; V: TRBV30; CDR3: CAWSVFLQETQYF
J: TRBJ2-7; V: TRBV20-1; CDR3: CSASGQGAYAQYF
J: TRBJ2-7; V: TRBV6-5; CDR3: CASSYSVFRTDYEQYF
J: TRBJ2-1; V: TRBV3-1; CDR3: CASSQATGGPYEQFF
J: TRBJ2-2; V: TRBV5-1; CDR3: CASSLASVRELFF
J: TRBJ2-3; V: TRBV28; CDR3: CASSQTGTGVTDTQYF
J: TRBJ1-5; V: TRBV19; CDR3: CASSPGQVWSQPQHF
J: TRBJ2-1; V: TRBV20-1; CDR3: CSARTSGPYNEQFF
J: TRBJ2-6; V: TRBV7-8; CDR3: CASSLRSMSSGANVLTF
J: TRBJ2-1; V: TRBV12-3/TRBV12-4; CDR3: CASIPRGGGGAYNEQFF
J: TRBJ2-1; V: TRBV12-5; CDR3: CASGSDREQFF